These 27 T cell receptor beta chains came from one sample sequenced in a study of T cells expressing NK-cell markers. TCRdb re-called the 5' RACE reads and shows each CDR3 protein once, DNA omitted. This repertoire includes approximately 460,000 distinct CDR3 sequences. Specimen: blood T cells: a sorted CD56 or NKG2C T cell subset, CD4+ or CD8+ T cells, or bulk PBMC T cells (not recorded which). Receptor source: a woman aged 18-70 years in good health.

The V call is TRBV20-1, the J call TRBJ2-2. The CDR3 length is 14 residues. From germline, CDR1 is DFQATT and CDR2 SNEGSKA (reference sequence). CDR3 in amino acids: CSASRLGFAGELFF.

The chain couples TRBV19 to TRBJ2-7; the TRBD2 assignment by TCRdb is unverifiable without DNA. This CDR3 region has 14 residues. Germline CDR1 and CDR2: LNHDA and SQIVND (reference sequence). CDR3: CASSIETSGYEQYF.

The rearrangement links TRBV29-1 to TRBJ2-3; TCRdb returns TRBD2, unconfirmable since there is no DNA. Germline assignment: CDR1 SQVTM and CDR2 ANQGSEA. The CDR3 has 17 amino acids. The CDR3 loop reads CSVDGLAGGPNTDTQYF.

The CDR3 loop reads CASSPDRTSGYEQYF. The genes are TRBV18 and TRBJ2-7; TCRdb picks TRBD2, but there is no DNA to check that call. Germline CDR1 reads KGHSH; CDR2 reads LQKENI. The CDR3 extends over 15 amino acids.

V and J are TRBV7-2 and TRBJ2-2; TCRdb returns TRBD2, unconfirmable since there is no DNA. CDR3 size: 16 residues. The V gene's germline CDR1 is SGHTA and CDR2 FQGNSA. The CDR3 spells CASTPNGGAYTGELFF.

V gene TRBV29-1 combines with J gene TRBJ1-4; TCRdb reports TRBD1, a call that lacks DNA to check it against. CDR1 is SQVTM, CDR2 ANQGSEA, per germline. The CDR3 contains 12 residues. This CDR3 is CSVVGANEKLFF. Combining the CDR3 with reference TRBV29-1 and TRBJ1-4 gives the whole variable domain SAVISQKPSRDICQRGTSLTIQCQVDSQVTMMFWYRQQPGQSLTLIATANQGSEATYESGFVIDKFPISRPNLTFSTLTVSNMSPEDSSIYLCSVVGANEKLFFGSGTQLSVL.

The chain couples TRBV7-3 to TRBJ2-3; lacking DNA, the TRBD2 call made by TCRdb goes unchecked. Germline V gene sequence: CDR1 SGHTA, CDR2 FQGTGA. The CDR3 contains 18 residues. The CDR3 spells CASSSPGLAGGVTDTQYF.

The V call is TRBV6-2 or TRBV6-3, the J call TRBJ2-2. The CDR3 has 11 residues. Germline V gives CDR1 MNHEY, CDR2 SVGEGT. The CDR3 here is CASSRIGELFF.

This chain connects TRBV28 to TRBJ2-3. The CDR3 runs 15 residues. Germline CDR1 and CDR2: MDHEN and SYDVKM. CDR3 sequence: CASSLSRAGADTQYF.

J is TRBJ1-2 and V is TRBV30. CDR1 is GTSNPN, CDR2 SVGIG, per germline (reference sequence). The CDR3 consists of 15 residues. CDR3 protein: CAWRNTGALNYGYTF.

The CDR3 spells CASSLGEWTLNTEAFF. The chain recombines TRBV5-5 with TRBJ1-1; no DNA is available, so the TRBD1 call from TCRdb remains unchecked. Germline CDR1 reads SGHKS; CDR2 reads YYEKEE (reference sequence). The CDR3 length is 16 residues.

The chain uses TRBV20-1 and TRBJ2-5. Germline values: CDR1 DFQATT, CDR2 SNEGSKA (reference sequence). CDR3 size: 14 residues. This chain's CDR3 is CSARDRDTLETQYF.

The chain joins TRBV20-1 to TRBJ1-1. Germline lookup yields CDR1 DFQATT and CDR2 SNEGSKA (reference sequence). The CDR3 runs 16 residues. The CDR3 sequence: CSARDSALGGNTEAFF.

CDR3 in amino acids: CASSWGPGLTEAFF. The gene calls are TRBV13 and TRBJ1-1; as DNA is missing, the TRBD1 call by TCRdb cannot be tested. Per germline, CDR1 PRHDT and CDR2 FYEKMQ (reference sequence). The CDR3 spans 14 residues.

V and J are TRBV27 and TRBJ2-7; TCRdb designates TRBD1, a call that cannot be tested without DNA. CDR3 length: 13 residues. Per the germline V gene, CDR1 is MNHEY and CDR2 is SMNVEV (reference sequence). CDR3: CASSSQGAWEQYF.

The CDR3 reads CSLRNQETQYF. The V gene is TRBV29-1, the J gene TRBJ2-5. Germline V gene sequence: CDR1 SQVTM, CDR2 ANQGSEA. The CDR3 spans 11 residues.

This chain uses TRBV5-6 with TRBJ1-2. The CDR3 is 13 amino acids. Germline V gene sequence: CDR1 SGHDT, CDR2 YYEEEE. CDR3 sequence reads: CASSLGGVDGYTF.

The rearrangement joins TRBV5-1 to TRBJ2-1; TCRdb returns TRBD2, unconfirmable since there is no DNA. CDR1 and CDR2 from the germline V gene are SGHRS and YFSETQ. The CDR3 extends over 15 amino acids. The CDR3 reads CASSFALAGINEQFF.

The V gene is TRBV2, the J gene TRBJ1-5. This CDR3 is 15 amino acids long. Looked up from germline, CDR1 is SNHLY and CDR2 is FYNNEI. CDR3 residues: CASKKEGQNNQPQHF.

The V and J genes are TRBV20-1 and TRBJ2-3; TCRdb's assignment of TRBD2 cannot be checked, as there is no DNA. The germline V gene encodes CDR1 DFQATT and CDR2 SNEGSKA (reference sequence). There are 14 residues in the CDR3. The CDR3 loop reads CSATGLAGTDTQYF.

V gene TRBV20-1 combines with J gene TRBJ1-1. Germline loops: CDR1 DFQATT, CDR2 SNEGSKA (reference sequence). This CDR3 is 11 amino acids long. CDR3 residues: CTARVNTEAFF.

The genes are TRBV20-1 and TRBJ1-4. Germline V lookup: CDR1 DFQATT, CDR2 SNEGSKA (reference sequence). This CDR3 comprises 14 residues. The CDR3 protein is CSAGSLAYNEKLFF.

The chain links TRBV3-1 to TRBJ1-2; TCRdb's assignment of TRBD1 cannot be checked, as there is no DNA. This CDR3 comprises 15 residues. Germline V gene lookup returns CDR1 LGHDT and CDR2 YNNKEL (reference sequence). CDR3 in amino acids: CASSLRDRDPPGYTF. Filled out from reference TRBV3-1 and TRBJ1-2, the complete variable domain reads DTAVSQTPKYLVTQMGNDKSIKCEQNLGHDTMYWYKQDSKKFLKIMFSYNNKELIINETVPNRFSPKSPDKAHLNLHINSLELGDSAVYFCASSLRDRDPPGYTFGSGTRLTVV.

CDR3 amino acids: CASSYWGLGGTEAFF. J is TRBJ1-1 and V is TRBV6-2 or TRBV6-3; with no DNA, the TCRdb D assignment of TRBD1 cannot be verified. This CDR3 has 15 residues. Germline lookup yields CDR1 MNHEY and CDR2 SVGEGT.

The V gene is TRBV30, the J gene TRBJ2-7; TCRdb picks TRBD1, but there is no DNA to check that call. Germline values: CDR1 GTSNPN, CDR2 SVGIG (reference sequence). This CDR3 has 11 residues. CDR3: CAWRRGYEQYF.

J is TRBJ2-1 and V is TRBV14; no DNA is available, so the TRBD2 call from TCRdb remains unchecked. This CDR3 has 16 residues. Germline CDR1 and CDR2: SGHDN and FVKESK. CDR3 in amino acids: CASSRLGPPNYNEQFF.

This CDR3 reads CASRPAGFYNEQFF. V gene TRBV6-1 combines with J gene TRBJ2-1; the TCRdb D gene call, TRBD2, has no DNA to confirm it. The CDR3 is 14 amino acids. The germline V gene has CDR1 MNHNS and CDR2 SASEGT.